This entry lists 18 T cell receptor beta chains sequenced from one sample in a study of T cell responses to AZD1222 COVID-19 vaccine. Method: immunoSEQ multiplex PCR; TCRdb's copy keeps in-frame clones and lacks some. The table shows approximately 120,000 clones, with approximately 88% occurring only once. Sequenced material: peripheral blood, taken on day 0 of AZD1222 vaccination. All receptors come from an adult in good health.

CDR3 DNA sequence: TGTGCCGCCTCAGATCGGGGGGTGGGGACCCAGTACTTC. Its translation is CAASDRGVGTQYF. The chain uses TRBV12-1 and TRBJ2-5; the table's D call, TRBD2, has no DNA check behind it. TRBV12-1 is listed as a pseudogene. The CDR3 totals 13 residues.

This chain joins TRBV19 and TRBJ1-2; 9 positions agree with TRBD1. This CDR3 has 12 amino acids. CDR1 and CDR2 from the germline V gene are LNHDA and SQIVND (reference sequence). Written as DNA, the CDR3 is TGTGCTACGGGACAGGGTACCTATGGCTACACCTTC. This gives the protein CATGQGTYGYTF. Full variable domain (missing parts from reference TRBV19 and TRBJ1-2): DGGITQSPKYLFRKEGQNVTLSCEQNLNHDAMYWYRQDPGQGLRLIYYSQIVNDFQKGDIAEGYSVSREKKESFPLTVTSAQKNPTAFYLCATGQGTYGYTFGSGTRLTVV.

The chain employs TRBV7-9 and TRBJ2-7, with 11 positions matching TRBD1. This CDR3 is built from 15 residues. V was pared by 4 bases and J by 4 bases, with 6 bases of the junction left unmatched. The germline V gene encodes CDR1 SEHNR and CDR2 FQNEAQ (reference sequence). CDR3 residues: CASSSPDRGLYEQYF. Written as DNA, the CDR3 is TGTGCCAGCAGCTCCCCGGACAGGGGGCTGTACGAGCAGTACTTC.

The chain has TRBV5-8 and TRBJ1-1, with D perhaps matching TRBD1 (5 bases). This CDR3 is 17 amino acids long. V was clipped by 2 bases and J by 4 bases, with 21 bases between them. Germline V gene sequence: CDR1 SGHTS, CDR2 YDEGEE. The CDR3 loop reads CASSFTPGPQVSTEAFF. CDR3 DNA sequence: TGTGCCAGCAGCTTTACCCCGGGACCTCAAGTGAGCACTGAAGCTTTCTTT.

This clone occurred once. The chain combines TRBV5-6 with TRBJ2-7; D might be TRBD1 (5 bases). The CDR3 totals 12 residues. Looked up from germline, CDR1 is SGHDT and CDR2 is YYEEEE. V lost 1 base and J 3 bases, leaving 5 bases between the germline ends. The CDR3 is CASSLTGYEQYF. The DNA for the CDR3 is TGTGCCAGCAGCTTGACAGGCTACGAGCAGTACTTC.

The V call is TRBV11-2, the J call TRBJ2-7; 8 bases are shared with TRBD1. CDR3 length equals 13 residues. Germline V lookup: CDR1 SGHAT, CDR2 FQNNGV. The V segment lost 1 base and the J segment 7 bases; nucleotides outside the gene matches: 3. The CDR3 DNA is TGTGCCAGCAGCTTAGGGACAGGGTTTGAGCAGTACTTC. Protein product: CASSLGTGFEQYF.

Here the CDR3 reads CASSPTSTIGTLARGYTF. The CDR3, as DNA: TGCGCCAGCAGCCCCACCTCTACGATTGGAACCCTGGCACGAGGCTACACCTTC. V and J are TRBV10-2 and TRBJ1-2; unclear D gene. Deletions cut 6 bases from V and 8 bases from J, with 31 bases between. This CDR3 is 18 amino acids long. Germline V gives CDR1 WSHSY, CDR2 SAAADI.

The rearrangement links TRBV21-1 to TRBJ1-2; the DNA was not compared with TRBD1, the D call given in the table. TRBV21-1 is marked as a pseudogene. This CDR3 comprises 16 residues. CDR3 sequence reads: CASSSRGTAVNYGYTF. CDR3 bases: TGTGCCAGCAGCAGCCGCGGGACAGCCGTTAACTATGGCTACACCTTC.

For the CDR3, the DNA is TGTGCCAGCAGTTTGGGGAATTCACCCCTCCACTTT. This sequence encodes CASSLGNSPLHF. The chain links TRBV27 to TRBJ1-6; D unresolved. Germline V gene sequence: CDR1 MNHEY, CDR2 SMNVEV (reference sequence). This CDR3 has 12 amino acids. V was pared by 3 bases and J by 7 bases, with 4 bases between.

This chain links TRBV5-1 with TRBJ1-3; no reliable D call. Germline assignment: CDR1 SGHRS and CDR2 YFSETQ. V gave up 1 base and J gave up 0 bases, with 14 bases separating them. This CDR3 spans 17 amino acids. CDR3 DNA sequence: TGCGCCAGCAGCTTGAATCCCCAAGTTGGCTCTGGAAACACCATATATTTT. Amino acid sequence: CASSLNPQVGSGNTIYF.

In its sample, this clone was seen once. The CDR3 sequence: CASSPRQGAAGELFF. CDR3 in DNA: TGTGCCAGCTCACCACGTCAGGGGGCGGCCGGGGAGCTGTTTTTT. The chain couples TRBV18 to TRBJ2-2; TRBD1 agrees at 8 bases. The J segment lost 6 bases and the V segment lost 1 base, leaving 4 bases of the junction unmatched. CDR1 is KGHSH, CDR2 LQKENI, per germline. The CDR3 spans 15 residues.

This sequence joins TRBV24-1 and TRBJ2-1, with D unclear. The germline V gene has CDR1 KGHDR and CDR2 SFDVKD. Trimming stripped 3 bases from V and 2 bases from J, with 13 bases between. The CDR3 is made up of 16 amino acids. The CDR3 nucleotides are TGTGCCACCAGTGATGTCCCCTCCGCGGCCTACAATGAGCAGTTCTTC. Translated: CATSDVPSAAYNEQFF.

The V and J genes are TRBV5-1 and TRBJ2-1; 7 bases are shared with TRBD1. Germline V gives CDR1 SGHRS, CDR2 YFSETQ. The CDR3 has 15 residues. J lost 3 bases, V lost 4 bases, and 7 bases had no gene match. CDR3 sequence: CASSPTGTVYNEQFF. In nucleotides, the CDR3 is TGCGCCAGCAGCCCCACCGGGACAGTCTACAATGAGCAGTTCTTC.

The rearrangement joins TRBV6-5 to TRBJ2-1, with D perhaps TRBD1 or TRBD2 (5 bases each). Germline V gives CDR1 MNHEY, CDR2 SVGAGI. V was trimmed by 0 bases and J by 8 bases, leaving 11 bases between them. The CDR3 extends over 14 amino acids. In nucleotides, the CDR3 is TGTGCCAGCAGTTACTCGGAGAGGGGCGATGAGCAGTTCTTC. Protein: CASSYSERGDEQFF.

The chain recombines TRBV9 with TRBJ1-5, with D possibly matching TRBD1 (6 bases). The CDR3 has 14 amino acids. V dropped 4 bases and J dropped 0 bases, with 8 bases sitting between them. Germline CDR1 SGDLS, CDR2 YYNGEE. The CDR3 reads CASSQDSSNQPQHF. The CDR3 DNA follows: TGTGCCAGCAGCCAGGACAGTAGCAATCAGCCCCAGCATTTT.

The gene calls are TRBV28 and TRBJ1-5; D call uncertain. Germline CDR1 MDHEN, CDR2 SYDVKM. The V end lost 3 bases, the J end lost 4 bases, and 7 bases lay between the germline ends. CDR3 length: 13 amino acids. CDR3 protein: CASSFFGNQPQHF. In nucleotides, the CDR3 is TGTGCCAGCAGTTTCTTCGGGAATCAGCCCCAGCATTTT. Based on the CDR3 plus reference TRBV28 and TRBJ1-5, the full variable domain is DVKVTQSSRYLVKRTGEKVFLECVQDMDHENMFWYRQDPGLGLRLIYFSYDVKMKEKGDIPEGYSVSREKKERFSLILESASTNQTSMYLCASSFFGNQPQHFGDGTRLSIL.

The J gene is TRBJ1-1, the V gene TRBV29-1, with TRBD1 matching over 8 bases. V lost 7 bases and J lost 0; bases outside the gene matches: 4. Germline CDR1 is SQVTM and CDR2 is ANQGSEA. This CDR3 spans 13 amino acids. CDR3 DNA: TGCAGCGCCCACAGGGGGGTGAACACTGAAGCTTTCTTT. It encodes CSAHRGVNTEAFF.

This clone was picked up one time. The chain carries TRBV4-2 and TRBJ1-2; D not certain. The V end was cut by 3 bases, the J end by 1 base, with 3 bases between. This CDR3 contains 12 residues. CDR1 is LGHNA, CDR2 YNFKEQ, per germline. CDR3 protein: CASSHLNYGYTF. CDR3 DNA: TGTGCCAGCAGCCACCTTAACTATGGCTACACCTTC.